What follows are 22 T cell receptor beta chains derived from one specimen sequenced in a study of control samples from healthy donors and cancer patients. The table came from immunoSEQ multiplex PCR; TCRdb's copy has only in-frame clones and leaves some out. The sample comprises about 80,000 clones, around nine tenths of which are singletons, and around 5.4% rests with the top ten. The sequenced sample was blood. The source of these receptors is a man in his fifties or sixties in good health.

This chain links TRBV24-1 with TRBJ1-1; D is unclear. Looked up from germline, CDR1 is KGHDR and CDR2 is SFDVKD. Trimming stripped 2 bases from V and 1 base from J, with 4 bases between. This CDR3 region has 13 residues. The CDR3 DNA reads TGTGCCACCAGTGATTGGACGAACACTGAAGCTTTCTTT. It is translated as CATSDWTNTEAFF.

The genes are TRBV11-2 and TRBJ1-6; D gene uncertain. The V and J ends lost 4 bases and 4 bases respectively, with 11 bases between them. Germline V gene data show CDR1 as SGHAT and CDR2 as FQNNGV. The CDR3 totals 15 residues. The CDR3 sequence: CASSSGREYNSPLHF. CDR3 DNA sequence: TGTGCCAGCAGCTCAGGAAGAGAGTATAATTCACCCCTCCACTTT.

The rearrangement links TRBV6-5 to TRBJ1-2, with D possibly matching TRBD1 (6 bases). This CDR3 comprises 16 residues. Per the germline V gene, CDR1 is MNHEY and CDR2 is SVGAGI. Trimming removed 3 bases from V and 0 bases from J, with 14 bases in between. For the CDR3, the DNA is TGTGCCAGCAGTTATTACAGGGAGCGAGCTAACTATGGCTACACCTTC. Amino acid sequence: CASSYYRERANYGYTF.

This rearrangement joins TRBV2 to TRBJ1-1; D remains unclear. Germline values: CDR1 SNHLY, CDR2 FYNNEI. The CDR3 has 14 amino acids. V lost 7 bases to trimming and J lost 1 base, with 13 bases between them. CDR3: CASTGGVENTEAFF. The CDR3 DNA follows: TGTGCCAGCACGGGAGGCGTAGAGAACACTGAAGCTTTCTTT.

Here the CDR3 DNA reads TGTGCCAGTAGTATAAACGGGGGCTCCGGGGAGCTGTTTTTT. Its translation: CASSINGGSGELFF. The chain recombines TRBV19 with TRBJ2-2, with D perhaps TRBD1 or TRBD2 (6 bases each). The V gene's germline CDR1 is LNHDA and CDR2 SQIVND (reference sequence). V lost 2 bases and J 6 bases, leaving 10 bases between the germline ends. The CDR3 covers 14 residues.

V and J are TRBV18 and TRBJ2-7; 9 nucleotides match TRBD1. Germline V gene lookup returns CDR1 KGHSH and CDR2 LQKENI. V lost 2 bases, J lost 3 bases, and 5 bases stayed unmatched. CDR3 length: 15 amino acids. The CDR3 sequence: CASSPRGQGVYEQYF. The CDR3, as DNA: TGTGCCAGCTCACCAAGGGGACAGGGTGTCTACGAGCAGTACTTC.

The chain is built from TRBV5-6 and TRBJ2-2; 7 bases are shared with TRBD1. The V and J ends lost 4 bases and 3 bases, in that order; junction bases with no gene match: 6. The CDR3 totals 15 residues. Germline-derived CDR1 and CDR2 are SGHDT and YYEEEE. The CDR3 DNA is TGTGCCAGCAGCCTGACAGGGTTGGACACCGGGGAGCTGTTTTTT. Protein sequence: CASSLTGLDTGELFF.

This chain uses TRBV12-5 with TRBJ1-2; perhaps TRBD1 as D (5 bases). The ends were cut back, 1 base at V and 7 bases at J, with 10 bases in the middle. CDR1 and CDR2 (germline): LGHNT, FRNRAP. CDR3 length: 13 amino acids. The CDR3 loop reads CASGLGQGSGYTF. CDR3 sequence (DNA): TGTGCTAGTGGTTTGGGGCAGGGCAGTGGCTACACCTTC.

V and J are TRBV6-4 and TRBJ1-5; D might be TRBD1 (5 bases). Deletions cut 4 bases from V and 7 bases from J, with 11 bases between. The CDR3 has 13 residues. The germline gives CDR1 MRHNA, CDR2 SNTAGT. CDR3 residues: CASSVGGGQPQHF. The CDR3, as DNA: TGTGCCAGCAGTGTTGGGGGTGGGCAGCCCCAGCATTTT.

The chain is built from TRBV24-1 and TRBJ2-3; 7 positions agree with TRBD2. J lost 0 bases, V lost 7 bases, and 3 bases had no gene match. From germline, CDR1 is KGHDR and CDR2 SFDVKD. This CDR3 region has 14 residues. CDR3 protein: CATRAGHSTDTQYF. In nucleotides, the CDR3 is TGTGCCACCAGAGCGGGGCACAGCACAGATACGCAGTATTTT.

The table lists this clone with a few counts. The CDR3 spells CASSLRPETYEQYF. The DNA for the CDR3 is TGTGCCAGCAGCCTTCGGCCAGAGACCTACGAGCAGTACTTC. This rearrangement joins TRBV7-9 to TRBJ2-7; D unresolved. The CDR3 loop spans 14 amino acids. V was cut by 5 bases and J by 2 bases, with 13 bases left in between. The V gene's germline CDR1 is SEHNR and CDR2 FQNEAQ (reference sequence).

The chain combines TRBV11-3 with TRBJ2-1; maybe TRBD1 (5 bases). V was pared by 4 bases and J by 7 bases, with 8 bases between. This CDR3 contains 12 residues. Germline V gives CDR1 SGHNT, CDR2 YENEEA. CDR3 bases: TGTGCCAGCAGCTCGACAGAAAATGAGCAGTTCTTC. Translating gives CASSSTENEQFF. The entire variable domain, with the rest obtained from reference TRBV11-3 and TRBJ2-1, is as follows: EAGVVQSPRYKIIEKKQPVAFWCNPISGHNTLYWYLQNLGQGPELLIRYENEEAVDDSQLPKDRFSAERLKGVDSTLKIQPAELGDSAVYLCASSSTENEQFFGPGTRLTVL.

The CDR3 coding sequence is TGCAGCGTCCGACTCACCAATGAGCAGTTCTTC. It codes for CSVRLTNEQFF. This chain connects TRBV29-1 to TRBJ2-1, with unresolved D. CDR1 SQVTM and CDR2 ANQGSEA come from the germline V gene. The CDR3 totals 11 residues. V lost 6 bases and J 6 bases, leaving 9 bases between the germline ends.

This chain connects TRBV5-5 to TRBJ1-5, with TRBD1 matching 7 bases. CDR3 size: 16 residues. After removal of 0 bases from V and 4 bases from J, the junction contained 7 bases not matched to a gene. Germline loops: CDR1 SGHKS, CDR2 YYEKEE (reference sequence). DNA of the CDR3: TGTGCCAGCAGCTTGGCGGGCAGGGGGGATAATCAGCCCCAGCATTTT. This encodes CASSLAGRGDNQPQHF.

This chain connects TRBV4-1 to TRBJ1-3, with a possible D match to TRBD1 (6 bases). Germline CDR1 MGHRA, CDR2 YSYEKL. V was trimmed by 1 base and J by 4 bases, leaving 11 bases between them. There are 15 residues in the CDR3. CDR3 loop: CASSQVGAGGNTIYF. CDR3 coding DNA: TGCGCCAGCAGCCAAGTGGGGGCAGGGGGAAACACCATATATTTT.

This rearrangement joins TRBV6-5 to TRBJ1-2; 10 bases line up with TRBD1. With V trimmed by 7 bases and J by 7 bases, 12 bases remained unmatched. CDR1 is MNHEY, CDR2 SVGAGI, per germline. The CDR3 is made up of 15 amino acids. The CDR3 sequence: CASKVTGGDLGGYTF. The CDR3 DNA is TGTGCCAGCAAGGTGACAGGGGGCGATCTCGGTGGCTACACCTTC.

V is TRBV27 and J is TRBJ1-1; 7 bases are shared with TRBD1. CDR3 length: 14 residues. Germline CDR1 is MNHEY and CDR2 is SMNVEV (reference sequence). Trimming at V came to 5 bases and at J to 5 bases, leaving 8 bases not matched to a gene. As DNA, the CDR3 is TGTGCCAGCAGTAAAACAGGGGAGGGAACTGAAGCTTTCTTT. Residues: CASSKTGEGTEAFF.

V is TRBV6-1 and J is TRBJ2-3; 7 positions match TRBD1. The CDR3 consists of 16 residues. Trimming cost V 4 bases and J 0 bases; bases outside gene matches: 7. Germline V gives CDR1 MNHNS, CDR2 SASEGT. Written as DNA, the CDR3 is TGTGCCAGCAGTGCCCGACAGGGAACAAGCACAGATACGCAGTATTTT. Protein product: CASSARQGTSTDTQYF.

V and J are TRBV24-1 and TRBJ2-1; no clear D. CDR3 length: 12 residues. Trimming shortened V by 2 bases and J by 9 bases, and 7 bases separated the two germline ends. Germline-derived CDR1 and CDR2 are KGHDR and SFDVKD. CDR3 DNA sequence: TGTGCCACCAGTGATTCTCCGCGTGAGCAGTTCTTC. It specifies CATSDSPREQFF.

Relative to its sample, this clone is medium-sized (0.01 to 0.1%). The chain couples TRBV6-4 to TRBJ2-3; D is unclear. This CDR3 contains 13 residues. V was clipped by 0 bases and J by 5 bases, with 6 bases between them. Germline CDR1 reads MRHNA; CDR2 reads SNTAGT. The CDR3 DNA sequence: TGTGCCAGCAGTGACTCAGAGGTAGATACGCAGTATTTT. This encodes CASSDSEVDTQYF.

This clone is a singleton in its sample. V gene TRBV6-5 combines with J gene TRBJ1-2; 7 nucleotides agree with TRBD1. The CDR3 contains 14 residues. Trimming cost V 6 bases and J 4 bases; bases outside gene matches: 8. The V gene's germline CDR1 is MNHEY and CDR2 SVGAGI. The CDR3 loop reads CASRPQGVGYGYTF. The CDR3 DNA is TGTGCCAGCAGGCCCCAGGGGGTGGGCTATGGCTACACCTTC.

This CDR3 is CASSYRGAVDQPQHF. CDR3 DNA: TGTGCCAGCAGTTACAGGGGCGCGGTTGATCAGCCCCAGCATTTT. V is TRBV5-6 and J is TRBJ1-5; TRBD1 aligns across 7 bases. With 5 bases clipped from V and 5 bases from J, the junction kept 10 bases outside the gene matches. Germline CDR1 reads SGHDT; CDR2 reads YYEEEE. CDR3 length equals 15 residues. The full variable domain, in which reference TRBV5-6 and TRBJ1-5 provide the parts outside the CDR3, is DAGVTQSPTHLIKTRGQQVTLRCSPKSGHDTVSWYQQALGQGPQFIFQYYEEEERQRGNFPDRFSGHQFPNYSSELNVNALLLGDSALYLCASSYRGAVDQPQHFGDGTRLSIL.